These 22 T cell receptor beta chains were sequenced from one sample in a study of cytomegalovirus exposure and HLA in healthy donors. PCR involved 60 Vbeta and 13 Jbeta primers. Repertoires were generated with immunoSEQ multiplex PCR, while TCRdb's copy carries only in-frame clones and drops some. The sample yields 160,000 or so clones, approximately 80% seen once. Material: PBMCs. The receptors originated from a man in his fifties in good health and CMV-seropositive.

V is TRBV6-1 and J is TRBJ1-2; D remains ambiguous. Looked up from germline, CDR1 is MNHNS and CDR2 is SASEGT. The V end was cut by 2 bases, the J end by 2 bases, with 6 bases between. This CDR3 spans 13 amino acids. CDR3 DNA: TGTGCCAGCAGTGAAACTCCAAACTATGGCTACACCTTC. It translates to CASSETPNYGYTF.

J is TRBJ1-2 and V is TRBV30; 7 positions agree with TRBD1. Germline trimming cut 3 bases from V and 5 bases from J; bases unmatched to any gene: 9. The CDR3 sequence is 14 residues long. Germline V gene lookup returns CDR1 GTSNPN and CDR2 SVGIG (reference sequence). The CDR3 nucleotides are TGTGCCTGGAGGGTAATAGCGGGACAGTATGGCTACACCTTC. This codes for CAWRVIAGQYGYTF. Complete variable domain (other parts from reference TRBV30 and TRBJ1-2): SQTIHQWPATLVQPVGSPLSLECTVEGTSNPNLYWYRQAAGRGLQLLFYSVGIGQISSEVPQNLSASRPQDRQFILSSKKLLLSDSGFYLCAWRVIAGQYGYTFGSGTRLTVV.

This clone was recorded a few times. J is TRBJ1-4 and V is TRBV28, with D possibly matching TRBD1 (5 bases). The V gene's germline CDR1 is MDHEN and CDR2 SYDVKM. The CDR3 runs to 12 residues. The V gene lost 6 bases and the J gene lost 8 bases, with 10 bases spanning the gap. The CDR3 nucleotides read TGTGCCAGCAGGGGGCTTGGAGAAAAACTGTTTTTT. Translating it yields CASRGLGEKLFF. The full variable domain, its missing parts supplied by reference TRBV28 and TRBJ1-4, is DVKVTQSSRYLVKRTGEKVFLECVQDMDHENMFWYRQDPGLGLRLIYFSYDVKMKEKGDIPEGYSVSREKKERFSLILESASTNQTSMYLCASRGLGEKLFFGSGTQLSVL.

The CDR3 sequence is CASSRPGLAGPETQYF. The CDR3 DNA follows: TGCGCCAGCAGTAGGCCGGGACTAGCAGGGCCGGAGACCCAGTACTTC. The chain uses TRBV10-2 and TRBJ2-5, with 9 bases matching TRBD2. Losses at the gene ends were 5 bases for V and 5 bases for J; bases not matched to a gene: 12. From germline, CDR1 is WSHSY and CDR2 SAAADI. The CDR3 totals 16 residues.

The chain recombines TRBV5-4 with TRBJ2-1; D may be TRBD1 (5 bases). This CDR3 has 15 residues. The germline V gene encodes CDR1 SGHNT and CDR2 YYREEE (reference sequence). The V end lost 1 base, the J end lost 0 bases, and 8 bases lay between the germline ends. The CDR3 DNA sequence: TGTGCCAGCAGCTTGTCTAGGGGCTCCTACAATGAGCAGTTCTTC. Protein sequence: CASSLSRGSYNEQFF.

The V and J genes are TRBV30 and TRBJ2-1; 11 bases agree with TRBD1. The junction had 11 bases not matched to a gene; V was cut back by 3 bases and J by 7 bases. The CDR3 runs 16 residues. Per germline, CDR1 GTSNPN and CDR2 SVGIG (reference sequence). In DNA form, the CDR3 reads TGTGCCTGGAGGGGGGACAGGGGGAAGGTCACGAATGAGCAGTTCTTC. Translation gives CAWRGDRGKVTNEQFF.

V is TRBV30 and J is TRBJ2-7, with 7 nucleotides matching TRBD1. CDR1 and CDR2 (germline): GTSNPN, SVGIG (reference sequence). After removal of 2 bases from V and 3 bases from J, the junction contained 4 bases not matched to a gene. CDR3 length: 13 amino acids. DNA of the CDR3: TGTGCCTGGAGTTCGGGACAGCTCTACGAGCAGTACTTC. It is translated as CAWSSGQLYEQYF.

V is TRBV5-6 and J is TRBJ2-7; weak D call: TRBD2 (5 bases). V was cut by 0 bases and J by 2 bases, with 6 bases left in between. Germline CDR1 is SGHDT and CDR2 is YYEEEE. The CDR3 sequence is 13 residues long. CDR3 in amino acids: CASSLVRAYEQYF. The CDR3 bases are TGTGCCAGCAGCTTGGTGCGGGCCTACGAGCAGTACTTC. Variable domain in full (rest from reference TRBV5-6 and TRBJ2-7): DAGVTQSPTHLIKTRGQQVTLRCSPKSGHDTVSWYQQALGQGPQFIFQYYEEEERQRGNFPDRFSGHQFPNYSSELNVNALLLGDSALYLCASSLVRAYEQYFGPGTRLTVT.

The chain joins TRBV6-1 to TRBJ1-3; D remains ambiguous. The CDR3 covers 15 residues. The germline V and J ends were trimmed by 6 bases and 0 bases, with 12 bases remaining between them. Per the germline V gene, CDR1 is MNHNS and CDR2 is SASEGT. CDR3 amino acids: CASRWQVPSGNTIYF. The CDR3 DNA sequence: TGTGCCAGCAGGTGGCAGGTGCCCTCTGGAAACACCATATATTTT.

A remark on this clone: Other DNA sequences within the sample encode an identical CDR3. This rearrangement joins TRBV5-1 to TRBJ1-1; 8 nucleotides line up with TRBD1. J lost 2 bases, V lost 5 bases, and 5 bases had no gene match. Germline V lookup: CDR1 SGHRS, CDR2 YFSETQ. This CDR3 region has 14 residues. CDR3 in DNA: TGCGCCAGCAGGACTCAGGGGGCCAACACTGAAGCTTTCTTT. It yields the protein CASRTQGANTEAFF.

CDR3 region: CASSFGGASREQYF. The CDR3 DNA is TGTGCCAGCAGCTTTGGGGGGGCCTCCCGCGAGCAGTACTTC. The chain couples TRBV5-4 to TRBJ2-7, with TRBD2 as a possible D gene (7 bases). CDR3 size: 14 residues. The V gene's germline CDR1 is SGHNT and CDR2 YYREEE (reference sequence). Trimming cost V 2 bases and J 6 bases, with 15 bases left between them.

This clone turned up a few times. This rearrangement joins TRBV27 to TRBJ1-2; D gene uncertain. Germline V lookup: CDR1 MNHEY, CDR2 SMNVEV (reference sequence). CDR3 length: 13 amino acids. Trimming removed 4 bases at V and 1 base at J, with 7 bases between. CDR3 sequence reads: CASSSRGNYGYTF. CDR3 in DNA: TGTGCCAGCAGTTCCCGGGGTAACTATGGCTACACCTTC.

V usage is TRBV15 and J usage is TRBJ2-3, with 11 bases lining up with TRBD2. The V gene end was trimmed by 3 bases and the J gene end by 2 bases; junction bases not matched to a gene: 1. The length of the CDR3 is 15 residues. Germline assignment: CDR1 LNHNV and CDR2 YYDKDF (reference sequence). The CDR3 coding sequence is TGTGCCACCAGCAGGACTAGCGGGGCCACAGATACGCAGTATTTT. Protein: CATSRTSGATDTQYF.

This CDR3 is CASSGQENTEAFF. As DNA, the CDR3 is TGCGCCAGCAGCGGACAGGAGAACACTGAAGCTTTCTTT. This sequence joins TRBV5-1 and TRBJ1-1; 7 nucleotides align to TRBD1. The CDR3 totals 13 residues. V was clipped by 4 bases and J by 1 base; unmatched bases: 1. The germline gives CDR1 SGHRS, CDR2 YFSETQ.

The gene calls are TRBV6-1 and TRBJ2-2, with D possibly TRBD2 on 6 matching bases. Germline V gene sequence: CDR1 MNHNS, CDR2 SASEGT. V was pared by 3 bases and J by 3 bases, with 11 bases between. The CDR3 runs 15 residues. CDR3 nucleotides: TGTGCCAGCAGTGACTTTTGGGGGGACACCGGGGAGCTGTTTTTT. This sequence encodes CASSDFWGDTGELFF.

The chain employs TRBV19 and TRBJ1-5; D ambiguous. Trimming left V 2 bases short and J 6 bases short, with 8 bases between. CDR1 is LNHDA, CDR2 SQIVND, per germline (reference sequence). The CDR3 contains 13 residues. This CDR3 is CASSITEGQPQHF. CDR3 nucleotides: TGTGCCAGTAGTATAACCGAGGGTCAGCCCCAGCATTTT.

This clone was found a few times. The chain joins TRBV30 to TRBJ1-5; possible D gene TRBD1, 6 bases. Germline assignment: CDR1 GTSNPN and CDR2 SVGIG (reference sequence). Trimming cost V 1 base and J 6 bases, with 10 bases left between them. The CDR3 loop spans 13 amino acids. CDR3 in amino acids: CAWSEGGGQPQHF. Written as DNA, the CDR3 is TGTGCCTGGAGTGAAGGGGGTGGTCAGCCCCAGCATTTT. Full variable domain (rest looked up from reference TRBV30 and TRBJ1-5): SQTIHQWPATLVQPVGSPLSLECTVEGTSNPNLYWYRQAAGRGLQLLFYSVGIGQISSEVPQNLSASRPQDRQFILSSKKLLLSDSGFYLCAWSEGGGQPQHFGDGTRLSIL.

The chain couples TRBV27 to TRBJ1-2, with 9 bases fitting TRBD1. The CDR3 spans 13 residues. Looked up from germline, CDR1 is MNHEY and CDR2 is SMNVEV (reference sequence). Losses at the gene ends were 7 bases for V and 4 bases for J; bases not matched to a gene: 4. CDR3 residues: CASTADRGYGYTF. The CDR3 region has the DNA TGTGCCAGCACCGCGGACAGGGGCTATGGCTACACCTTC.

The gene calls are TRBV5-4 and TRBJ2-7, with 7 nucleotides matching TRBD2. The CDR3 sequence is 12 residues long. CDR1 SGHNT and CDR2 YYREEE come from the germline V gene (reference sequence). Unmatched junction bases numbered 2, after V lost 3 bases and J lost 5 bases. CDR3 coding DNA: TGTGCCAGCAGCTGGGAGGGACACGAGCAGTACTTC. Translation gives CASSWEGHEQYF.

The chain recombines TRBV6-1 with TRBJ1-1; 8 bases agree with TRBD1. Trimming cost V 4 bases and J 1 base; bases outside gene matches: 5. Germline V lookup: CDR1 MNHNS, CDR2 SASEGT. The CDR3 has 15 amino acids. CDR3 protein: CASSGRQGTNTEAFF. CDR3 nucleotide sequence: TGTGCCAGCAGTGGTAGACAGGGGACGAACACTGAAGCTTTCTTT.

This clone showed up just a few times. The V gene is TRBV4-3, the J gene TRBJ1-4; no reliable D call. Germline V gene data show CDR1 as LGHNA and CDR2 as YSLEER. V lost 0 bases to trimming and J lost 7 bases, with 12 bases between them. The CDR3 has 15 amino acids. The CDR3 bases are TGCGCCAGCAGCCAAGACGGGAGAGTGGGTGAAAAACTGTTTTTT. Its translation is CASSQDGRVGEKLFF.

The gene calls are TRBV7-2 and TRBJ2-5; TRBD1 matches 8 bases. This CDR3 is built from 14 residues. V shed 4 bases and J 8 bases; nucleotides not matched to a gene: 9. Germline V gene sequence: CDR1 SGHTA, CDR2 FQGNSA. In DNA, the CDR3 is TGTGCCAGCAGCTCAGGGGGCCCACGACTAACCCAGTACTTC. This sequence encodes CASSSGGPRLTQYF.